Below, 19 T cell receptor beta chains from the same sample are listed, as sequenced in a study of blood T cell repertoires in COVID-19. Sequencing used immunoSEQ multiplex PCR; TCRdb keeps in-frame clones, though not all of them. Here the sample spans approximately 170,000 clones, about 85% being singletons. Sequences were obtained from peripheral blood. Receptors were obtained from a woman in her seventies with COVID-19, enrolled during active disease.

The chain carries TRBV5-1 and TRBJ2-5, with D hard to call. Germline loops: CDR1 SGHRS, CDR2 YFSETQ. This CDR3 is 12 amino acids long. The V end was cut by 4 bases, the J end by 0 bases, with 4 bases between. The CDR3 sequence is CASSANQETQYF. CDR3 nucleotides: TGCGCCAGCAGCGCTAACCAAGAGACCCAGTACTTC.

The chain combines TRBV5-6 with TRBJ2-7, with 9 bases identical to TRBD1. CDR1 SGHDT and CDR2 YYEEEE come from the germline V gene. The CDR3 runs 14 residues. Germline trimming cut 0 bases from V and 4 bases from J; bases unmatched to any gene: 2. This CDR3 is CASSLAGQGYEQYF. The CDR3, as DNA: TGTGCCAGCAGCTTGGCTGGACAGGGGTACGAGCAGTACTTC.

The V call is TRBV19, the J call TRBJ1-5; D gene ambiguous. V was trimmed by 5 bases and J by 0 bases, leaving 5 bases between them. In germline, CDR1 is LNHDA, CDR2 SQIVND (reference sequence). The CDR3 consists of 13 residues. The CDR3 nucleotides are TGTGCCAGTAGTCGGGTTAGCAATCAGCCCCAGCATTTT. The encoded protein is CASSRVSNQPQHF.

This sequence joins TRBV29-1 and TRBJ2-7, with D maybe TRBD2 (6 bases). Germline V lookup: CDR1 SQVTM, CDR2 ANQGSEA. V lost 6 bases, J lost 3 bases, and 9 bases lay in between. The CDR3 is 11 amino acids. The CDR3 sequence is CSVGTLYEQYF. CDR3 in DNA: TGCAGCGTCGGGACTCTCTACGAGCAGTACTTC.

This chain links TRBV6-2 or TRBV6-3 with TRBJ1-4, with D perhaps TRBD1 (5 bases). The V and J ends lost 2 bases and 7 bases respectively, with 8 bases between them. The germline V gene encodes CDR1 MNHEY and CDR2 SVGEGT. CDR3 length: 13 residues. The CDR3 nucleotides read TGTGCCAGCAGTTACGCGGGGCGTGAAAAACTGTTTTTT. Translation gives CASSYAGREKLFF.

V is TRBV5-1 and J is TRBJ2-7, with D possibly matching TRBD1 (5 bases). Germline lookup yields CDR1 SGHRS and CDR2 YFSETQ. The CDR3 covers 13 residues. The ends were cut back, 0 bases at V and 3 bases at J, with 7 bases in the middle. The DNA for the CDR3 is TGCGCCAGCAGCTTGGGACAGTACTACGAGCAGTACTTC. Translation: CASSLGQYYEQYF. Complete variable domain (other parts from reference TRBV5-1 and TRBJ2-7): KAGVTQTPRYLIKTRGQQVTLSCSPISGHRSVSWYQQTPGQGLQFLFEYFSETQRNKGNFPGRFSGRQFSNSRSEMNVSTLELGDSALYLCASSLGQYYEQYFGPGTRLTVT.

This clone was observed a few times. The CDR3 loop reads CASSLDLQGSDTDTQYF. CDR3 bases: TGTGCCAGCAGCTTAGATTTACAGGGGTCGGACACAGATACGCAGTATTTT. The rearrangement uses TRBV28 and TRBJ2-3; 7 bases map to TRBD1. The CDR3 extends over 17 amino acids. Germline V gives CDR1 MDHEN, CDR2 SYDVKM. After removal of 6 bases from V and 2 bases from J, the junction contained 14 bases not matched to a gene. Together with reference TRBV28 and TRBJ2-3, the CDR3 gives the full variable domain: DVKVTQSSRYLVKRTGEKVFLECVQDMDHENMFWYRQDPGLGLRLIYFSYDVKMKEKGDIPEGYSVSREKKERFSLILESASTNQTSMYLCASSLDLQGSDTDTQYFGPGTRLTVL.

V gene TRBV7-3 combines with J gene TRBJ2-2; possible D gene TRBD2, 7 bases. V was pared by 0 bases and J by 5 bases, with 13 bases between. The germline CDR1 and CDR2 sequences are SGHTA and FQGTGA. CDR3 length: 16 amino acids. Written as DNA, the CDR3 is TGTGCCAGCAGCTTAACGGCGGGGGCCAAGACCGGGGAGCTGTTTTTT. This codes for CASSLTAGAKTGELFF. Full variable domain (remainder filled in from reference TRBV7-3 and TRBJ2-2): GAGVSQTPSNKVTEKGKYVELRCDPISGHTALYWYRQSLGQGPEFLIYFQGTGAADDSGLPNDRFFAVRPEGSVSTLKIQRTERGDSAVYLCASSLTAGAKTGELFFGEGSRLTVL.

The rearrangement links TRBV3-1 (or the pseudogene TRBV3-2) to TRBJ1-6; D is undetermined. V was trimmed by 3 bases and J by 9 bases, leaving 18 bases between them. The germline CDR1 and CDR2 sequences are LGHDT and YNNKEL (reference sequence). The CDR3 totals 16 residues. CDR3 coding DNA: TGTGCCAGCAGCCATGGTAGCGACAAATTCAGTTCACCCCTCCACTTT. Translation gives CASSHGSDKFSSPLHF.

The chain joins TRBV6-5 to TRBJ2-1; 8 bases align to TRBD1. CDR1 and CDR2 from the germline V gene are MNHEY and SVGAGI. This CDR3 has 16 residues. Trimming took 2 bases from V and 8 from J; bases not matched to a gene: 11. The CDR3 is CASSYPIGQGIDEQFF. The CDR3 region has the DNA TGTGCCAGCAGTTACCCGATAGGACAGGGTATCGATGAGCAGTTCTTC.

The chain is built from TRBV12-5 and TRBJ1-5, with 8 bases aligning to TRBD1. CDR1 is LGHNT and CDR2 is FRNRAP in the germline V gene. With 0 bases clipped from V and 3 bases from J, the junction kept 4 bases outside the gene matches. CDR3 size: 16 residues. The CDR3 sequence: CASGLVRQGFNQPQHF. For the CDR3, the DNA is TGTGCTAGTGGTTTGGTCCGACAGGGGTTCAATCAGCCCCAGCATTTT.

The chain combines TRBV2 with TRBJ2-3; maybe TRBD2 (6 bases). The CDR3 length is 15 residues. With 4 bases removed from V and 4 bases from J, the gap between germline ends came to 15 bases. Germline-derived CDR1 and CDR2 are SNHLY and FYNNEI. This CDR3 reads CASSVGGIKADTQYF. The CDR3 bases are TGTGCCAGCAGTGTAGGCGGGATTAAGGCAGATACGCAGTATTTT. The complete variable domain, with remaining parts taken from reference TRBV2 and TRBJ2-3, reads EPEVTQTPSHQVTQMGQEVILRCVPISNHLYFYWYRQILGQKVEFLVSFYNNEISEKSEIFDDQFSVERPDGSNFTLKIRSTKLEDSAMYFCASSVGGIKADTQYFGPGTRLTVL.

The CDR3 sequence: CASSEGSNTEAFF. In DNA form, the CDR3 reads TGTGCCAGCAGTGAAGGGAGCAACACTGAAGCTTTCTTT. The chain uses TRBV6-4 and TRBJ1-1; no clear D. CDR3 length: 13 amino acids. The germline CDR1 and CDR2 sequences are MRHNA and SNTAGT. V lost 3 bases to trimming and J lost 2 bases, with 7 bases between them.

The chain couples TRBV6-1 to TRBJ1-5; the D is unclear. V gave up 3 bases and J gave up 9 bases, with 12 bases separating them. The CDR3 sequence is 13 residues long. Germline loops: CDR1 MNHNS, CDR2 SASEGT. The CDR3, as DNA: TGTGCCAGCAGTGAGGTACAGATTGTGCCCCAGCATTTT. It yields the protein CASSEVQIVPQHF.

This chain links TRBV2 with TRBJ2-2; 7 nucleotides align to TRBD1. Germline assignment: CDR1 SNHLY and CDR2 FYNNEI. V was clipped by 3 bases and J by 7 bases; unmatched bases: 11. CDR3 size: 16 residues. This CDR3 reads CASSDGEGARGGELFF. The CDR3 nucleotides read TGTGCCAGCAGTGATGGAGAGGGGGCCCGCGGCGGGGAGCTGTTTTTT.

The chain uses TRBV6-6 and TRBJ2-2; 9 bases align to TRBD1. The V and J ends lost 5 bases and 7 bases, in that order; junction bases with no gene match: 2. This CDR3 is 13 amino acids long. Germline loops: CDR1 MNHNY, CDR2 SVGAGI (reference sequence). In DNA, the CDR3 is TGTGCCAGCAGTGGGACAGGGATCGGGGAGCTGTTTTTT. Translating it yields CASSGTGIGELFF.

The J gene is TRBJ2-1, the V gene TRBV5-1; D is perhaps TRBD2 (6 bases). This CDR3 has 14 residues. Germline CDR1 SGHRS, CDR2 YFSETQ. Trimming removed 4 bases from V and 6 bases from J, with 14 bases in between. CDR3 sequence (DNA): TGCGCCAGCAGCACCGGACTAATCCCCAATGAGCAGTTCTTC. Amino acid sequence: CASSTGLIPNEQFF.

The chain links TRBV25-1 to TRBJ1-1; TRBD1 might be the D (5 bases). Germline V gene sequence: CDR1 MGHDK, CDR2 SYGVNS. The CDR3 sequence is 15 residues long. Trimming shortened V by 5 bases and J by 2 bases, and 15 bases separated the two germline ends. CDR3 bases: TGTGCCAGCAGTTTATCCGGGGCGGGAAACACTGAAGCTTTCTTT. This translates into CASSLSGAGNTEAFF.

The V call is TRBV7-8, the J call TRBJ2-5; a possible D gene is TRBD2 (6 bases). CDR3 size: 13 residues. The V end was cut by 5 bases, the J end by 1 base, with 8 bases between. CDR1 and CDR2 from the germline V gene are SGHVS and FQNEAQ. The CDR3 sequence: CASSRDFQETQYF. CDR3 in DNA: TGTGCCAGCAGCCGGGACTTCCAAGAGACCCAGTACTTC. The entire variable domain, with the rest obtained from reference TRBV7-8 and TRBJ2-5, is as follows: GAGVSQSPRYKVAKRGQDVALRCDPISGHVSLFWYQQALGQGPEFLTYFQNEAQLDKSGLPSDRFFAERPEGSVSTLKIQRTQQEDSAVYLCASSRDFQETQYFGPGTRLLVL.